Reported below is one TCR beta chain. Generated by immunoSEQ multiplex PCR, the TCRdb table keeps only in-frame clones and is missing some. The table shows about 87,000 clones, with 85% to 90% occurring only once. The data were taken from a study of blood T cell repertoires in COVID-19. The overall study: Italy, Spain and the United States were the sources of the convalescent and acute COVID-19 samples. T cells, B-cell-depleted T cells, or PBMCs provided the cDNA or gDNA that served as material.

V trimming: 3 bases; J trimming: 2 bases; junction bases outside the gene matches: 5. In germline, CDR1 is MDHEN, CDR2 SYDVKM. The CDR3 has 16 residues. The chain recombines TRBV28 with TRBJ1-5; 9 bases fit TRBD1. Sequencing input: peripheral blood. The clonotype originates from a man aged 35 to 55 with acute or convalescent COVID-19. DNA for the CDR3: TGTGCCAGCAGTTTTTACAGGGGGCGCGGCAATCAGCCCCAGCATTTT. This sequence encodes CASSFYRGRGNQPQHF.